This T cell receptor (beta chain) was obtained from a study of beta chain features in type 1 diabetes. The investigators reverse transcribed all of the isolated RNA, so they sequenced expressed TCRB transcripts. Libraries were prepared by immunoSEQ multiplex PCR; TCRdb keeps only in-frame clonotypes and omits some of them. The table records some 300,000 clones, approximately 8% of them present only once. In this sample, this clone turned up many times. The sample consisted of central memory CD4+ T cells from blood. This clonotype was obtained from a young woman in good health.

CDR3 in DNA: TGTGCCAGCAGCCGGCCGCCGAGCTCCTACAATGAGCAGTTCTTC. The encoded protein is CASSRPPSSYNEQFF. The chain recombines TRBV14 with TRBJ2-1; unclear D gene. The CDR3 runs to 15 residues. Germline V gene sequence: CDR1 SGHDN, CDR2 FVKESK. The germline V and J ends were trimmed by 4 bases and 0 bases, with 10 bases remaining between them.